The rows below give T cell receptor beta chains drawn from one sample of a study of blood T cell repertoires in COVID-19. Profiled with immunoSEQ multiplex PCR; TCRdb holds only in-frame clones, not every one. The sample lists 200,000 or so clones; about four fifths were seen once. The sample consisted of PBMCs or T cells enriched from blood (not recorded which). These receptor sequences come from a man between 60 and 70 years old who had recovered from COVID-19. Each CDR3 is given with its conserved first and last residue. A D gene is named only where the DNA matches it firmly. Size is stated for part of the rows, as once, few or many counts, or as a class when the clone is expanded.

TRBV3-1/TRBV3-2	TRBJ2-7	TRBD2	few	TGTGCCAGCAGCCCCGGGAGGACCGCTAGGAACGAGCAGTACTTC	CASSPGRTARNEQYF
TRBV12-5	TRBJ1-1	.	.	TGTGCTAGTGGTTTGGTACAGGAGGGGGGGACTGAAGCTTTCTTT	CASGLVQEGGTEAFF
TRBV7-6	TRBJ1-1	TRBD1	once	TGTGCCAGCAGCCTGTCCGGGACAGGGTACACTGAAGCTTTCTTT	CASSLSGTGYTEAFF
TRBV10-3	TRBJ1-1	TRBD1	.	TGTGCCATCAGTGGACAGGGGGACCGGTCTGAAGCTTTCTTT	CAISGQGDRSEAFF
TRBV6-5	TRBJ2-3	TRBD1	.	TGTGCCAGCAGGTCCGGGACAGGGGCCACAGATACGCAGTATTTT	CASRSGTGATDTQYF
TRBV2	TRBJ1-2	.	.	TGTGCCAGCAGTGATTTGGGAATAGCGAACCTAGACTATGGCTACACCTTC	CASSDLGIANLDYGYTF
TRBV19	TRBJ1-5	TRBD1	once	TGTGCCAGTAGTACCCCGACAGGGGCTCAGCCCCAGCATTTT	CASSTPTGAQPQHF
TRBV6-2/TRBV6-3	TRBJ1-5	.	.	TGTGCCAGCAGTGCTGACAGGACACAGCCCCAGCATTTT	CASSADRTQPQHF
TRBV3-1/TRBV3-2	TRBJ1-1	TRBD1	.	TGTGCCAGCAGCCCTGGGACAGGTACTAGGGCTTTCTTT	CASSPGTGTRAFF
TRBV5-1	TRBJ2-2	TRBD1	.	TGCGCCAGCAGCTACCGGGACAGGGGGACCACCGGGGAGCTGTTTTTT	CASSYRDRGTTGELFF
TRBV9	TRBJ1-3	.	.	TGTGCCAGCAGCGTATCTTTGGCCACCATCTTCTCTGGAAACACCATATATTTT	CASSVSLATIFSGNTIYF
TRBV19	TRBJ2-5	TRBD2	.	TGTGCCAGCAGTTCCGGGACTAGCGGGGGGGTATTGGAGACCCAGTACTTC	CASSSGTSGGVLETQYF
TRBV6-1	TRBJ2-5	.	few	TGTGCCAGCAGTGATCAGGGTATGGGACAAGAGACCCAGTACTTC	CASSDQGMGQETQYF
TRBV5-1	TRBJ1-2	.	.	TGCGCCAGCAGCCAACAGGGTAACGATGGCTACACCTTC	CASSQQGNDGYTF
TRBV10-2	TRBJ2-3	.	once	TGCGCCAGCAGTGAGTCTGGAGGCAGCAGCACAGATACGCAGTATTTT	CASSESGGSSTDTQYF
TRBV11-2	TRBJ2-2	.	once	TGTGCCAGCAGCTTATCCCAACTTACGAACACCGGGGAGCTGTTTTTT	CASSLSQLTNTGELFF
TRBV30	TRBJ2-3	TRBD2	.	TGTGCCTGGAGTGTTGACGGGGGGGCAGATACGCAGTATTTT	CAWSVDGGADTQYF
TRBV19	TRBJ2-7	.	.	TGTGCCAGTAGTATGTCCCCCCTAGCCCGAAACTACGAGCAGTACTTC	CASSMSPLARNYEQYF